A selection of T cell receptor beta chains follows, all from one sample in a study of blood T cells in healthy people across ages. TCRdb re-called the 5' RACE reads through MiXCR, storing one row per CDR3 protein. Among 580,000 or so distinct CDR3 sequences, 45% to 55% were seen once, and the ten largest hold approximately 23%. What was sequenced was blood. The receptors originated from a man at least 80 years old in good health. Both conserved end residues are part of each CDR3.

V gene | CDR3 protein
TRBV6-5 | CASSYSGASFDVDTQYF
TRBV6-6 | CASSQSFRQTYNEQYF
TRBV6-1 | CASSEGGETYEQYF
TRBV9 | CASSVGGLAGGPEETQYF
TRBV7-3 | CAWSPLGGRHNEQFF
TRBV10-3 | CAISESTGSNSPLHF
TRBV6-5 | CASRPGQALQETQYF
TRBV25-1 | CASSESAGGTDTQYF
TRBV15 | CATSREVGLTTNEQFF
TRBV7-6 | CASSMGQGPYEQYF
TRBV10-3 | CAISEDSRGQYF
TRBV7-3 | CASSQGSGGTGELFF
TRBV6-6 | CASSLTGTPEAFF
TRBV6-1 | CASSEQGHEQYF
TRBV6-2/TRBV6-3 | CASSPGAGDGYEQYF
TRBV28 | CASSLSIPGTQYF
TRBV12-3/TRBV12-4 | CASSLGQGGDEQFF
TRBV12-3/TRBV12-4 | CASSQAQKQYF
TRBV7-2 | CASSIGLAGGVDTQYF
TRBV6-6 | CASSYVGQGNEQFF
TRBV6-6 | CASSYSGGNTGELFF
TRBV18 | CASSPLGTGRNEKLFF
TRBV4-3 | CASSQVIATDTQYF
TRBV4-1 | CASSQDRPGGYSPLHF
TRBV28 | CASSSDRIGYTF
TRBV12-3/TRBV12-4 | CASSPRGGSNTEAFF
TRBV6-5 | CASSRQGFRGGYTF
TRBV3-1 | CASSQSSTGAYGYTF
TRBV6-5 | CASRTGGLRVGETQYF
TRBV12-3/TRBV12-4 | CASSLGRGVYEQYF
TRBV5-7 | CASSFVAGEPDTQYF
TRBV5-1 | CASSGGWGTGSYEQYF
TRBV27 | CASSKTGESGYTF
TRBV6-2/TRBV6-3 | CASSLSTRDSEQFF
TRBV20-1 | CSARRDPYTEAFF
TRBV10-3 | CAISESTVYEQYF
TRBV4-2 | CASNQATGDYGYTF
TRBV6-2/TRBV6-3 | CASSYPSYRTEAPGETQYF
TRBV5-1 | CASSLGVETEQFF
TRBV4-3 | CASSQDKGTETDTQYF
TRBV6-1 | CASSPGARGLNGYTF